The TCR beta chain under discussion was sequenced for a study of blood T cell repertoires in COVID-19. The age range of participants was 18 to 89 years, with residence in fewer than 25 US areas. The germline V and J ends were trimmed by 2 bases and 4 bases, with 12 bases remaining between them. Germline V CDR1 and CDR2: KGHSH, LQKENI. There are 15 residues in the CDR3. This clone was found a few times. Generated by immunoSEQ multiplex PCR, the TCRdb table keeps only in-frame clones and is missing some. Of roughly 200,000 clones in the sample, 70% to 85% were seen once. Sequenced sample: PBMCs or T cells enriched from blood (not recorded which). This TCR derives from a woman aged 60-75 years with acute COVID-19. The chain couples TRBV18 to TRBJ1-5; D gene ambiguous. CDR3 sequence reads: CASSPGREENQPQHF. The DNA of the CDR3 is TGTGCCAGCTCACCAGGGCGGGAGGAGAATCAGCCCCAGCATTTT. Combining the CDR3 with reference TRBV18 and TRBJ1-5 gives the whole variable domain NAGVMQNPRHLVRRRGQEARLRCSPMKGHSHVYWYRQLPEEGLKFMVYLQKENIIDESGMPKERFSAEFPKEGPSILRIQQVVRGDSAAYFCASSPGREENQPQHFGDGTRLSIL.